Here is one T cell receptor (beta chain) with its context. The antigen remains unidentified. This sample is part of a study of cytomegalovirus exposure and HLA in healthy donors. V lost 4 bases and J 8 bases, leaving 21 bases between the germline ends. The CDR3 consists of 16 residues. CDR1 is LGHNT and CDR2 is FRNRAP in the germline V gene. Vbeta (60) and Jbeta (13) primers were used in the PCR. Measured with immunoSEQ multiplex PCR; TCRdb has only the in-frame clones, and not every one. The sample gives about 120,000 clones, around 64% of which show up once; about 2.2% is in the top ten. Findings and caveats of the study: Most TCR sequences proved rare, with some public TCRs found in many donors.

This TCR was sampled from a woman aged 30 to 39 in good health and CMV-seronegative. The material sequenced was PBMCs. V usage is TRBV12-5 and J usage is TRBJ2-1; a weak D match, TRBD2 (5 bases). CDR3 sequence reads: CASGSAPGRPEDEQFF. CDR3 sequence (DNA): TGTGCTAGTGGTTCGGCACCGGGCCGCCCGGAGGATGAGCAGTTCTTC.